The T cell receptor beta chain described here comes from a study of CD8 T cells in ankylosing spondylitis. The authors made TCR beta libraries by quantitative 5'-RACE with molecular barcodes. Via MiXCR, TCRdb re-called the 5' RACE reads, giving one row per CDR3 protein. The sample records about 540,000 distinct CDR3 sequences, roughly 13% being singletons. Study results and caveats: Characteristic, it appeared, of ankylosing spondylitis blood was a TCR beta motif of several highly homologous variants. Within peripheral blood, clones linked to disease were CD8+ and relatively rare. There was reportedly significant enrichment of clones that were disease-linked in matched ankylosing spondylitis synovial fluid.

This CDR3 has 13 amino acids. The germline V gene has CDR1 SGHAT and CDR2 FQNNGV. Trimming pared 4 bases from V and 9 bases from J, leaving 15 bases between. As to this clonotype: Its antigen is unknown.

The sample taken for sequencing was blood, either unsorted or a sorted T cell fraction (not recorded which). The rearrangement uses TRBV11-2 and TRBJ1-2, with a possible D match to TRBD1 (6 bases). This TCR was recovered from a male donor with ankylosing spondylitis. Here the CDR3 DNA reads TGTGCCAGCAGCTCTAACAGGGATTCCCGCTACACCTTC. It specifies CASSSNRDSRYTF. The variable domain in full, completed from reference TRBV11-2 and TRBJ1-2, reads EAGVAQSPRYKIIEKRQSVAFWCNPISGHATLYWYQQILGQGPKLLIQFQNNGVVDDSQLPKDRFSAERLKGVDSTLKIQPAKLEDSAVYLCASSSNRDSRYTFGSGTRLTVV.